The TCR beta chain described here comes from a study of T-cell reconstitution after alpha-beta-depleted transplantation in children. Findings and limits, study-wide: Surviving recipient cells, namely T cells and thymic progenitors, were the source of high day-60 TCRbeta diversity in some patients. Newly produced T cells mostly accounted for T-cell counts and diversity one year post-transplant. Reportedly, roughly two months post-transplant, alpha-beta T cells arose from several hundred expanded graft clones.

Between the trimmed V and J ends, which lost 4 bases and 4 bases, there was a span of 9 bases. Germline CDR1 reads SGHRS; CDR2 reads YFSETQ. The CDR3 runs to 13 residues. Preparation of the TCRbeta library involved a method that used unique molecular identifiers. TCRdb reprocessed the PCR reads via MiXCR and lists one record per CDR3 protein. The data hold fewer than 550,000 distinct CDR3 sequences, with about an eighth observed a single time. Comment on this clonotype: Its target is unknown.

This chain links TRBV5-1 with TRBJ1-3; D unresolved. The clonotype originates from a female patient aged 2-9 years who had a stem cell transplant for aplastic anemia, so the T cells may come from the graft donor. Sequencing used PBMCs, mostly from graft donor cells, obtained 180 days after TCRalphabeta/CD19-depleted stem cell transplant. The DNA of the CDR3 is TGCGCCAGCAGCGTTGAACAGGGAAACACCATATATTTT. Translated, it gives CASSVEQGNTIYF.